A selection of T cell receptor beta chains follows, all from one sample in a study of type 1 regulatory T cells. What these receptors recognize is not known. TCRdb re-called the reads through MiXCR, storing one row per CDR3 protein. The sample includes approximately 21,000 distinct CDR3 sequences, roughly 45% of them seen just once. What was sequenced was cultured T cells, either the whole culture or a sorted T cell fraction (not recorded which). Receptor source: a human donor in good health. Each CDR3 is given with its conserved first and last residue. The D gene is left open where the match is weak. Where a row states a size, it is once, few, many or the class of an expanded clone; other rows omit it.

j_gene: TRBJ1-1
d_gene: .
v_gene: TRBV6-2/TRBV6-3
abundance: .
CDR3aa: CASTKQGTNTEAFF
CDR3nt: TGTGCCAGCACCAAACAGGGCACGAACACTGAAGCTTTCTTT

j_gene: TRBJ1-2
d_gene: .
v_gene: TRBV9
abundance: few
CDR3aa: CASSVGTLPYGYTF
CDR3nt: TGTGCCAGCAGCGTAGGAACCCTTCCCTATGGCTACACCTTC

j_gene: TRBJ1-6
d_gene: TRBD1
v_gene: TRBV9
abundance: .
CDR3aa: CASSTGQGNSYNSPLHF
CDR3nt: TGTGCCAGCAGCACGGGACAGGGGAACTCCTATAATTCACCCCTCCACTTT

j_gene: TRBJ2-7
d_gene: TRBD2
v_gene: TRBV7-2
abundance: .
CDR3aa: CASSPRLAGGHLSSYEQYF
CDR3nt: TGTGCCAGCAGCCCTCGACTAGCGGGGGGGCACCTGAGCTCCTACGAGCAGTACTTC

j_gene: TRBJ1-2
d_gene: TRBD1
v_gene: TRBV9
abundance: .
CDR3aa: CASSGGGQGTYGYTF
CDR3nt: TGTGCCAGCAGCGGGGGGGGACAGGGAACCTATGGCTACACCTTC

j_gene: TRBJ2-7
d_gene: .
v_gene: TRBV12-3/TRBV12-4
abundance: .
CDR3aa: CASSNVWGQYYEQYF
CDR3nt: TGTGCCAGCAGCAACGTCTGGGGCCAGTACTACGAGCAGTACTTC

j_gene: TRBJ2-7
d_gene: .
v_gene: TRBV4-2
abundance: .
CDR3aa: CASSQRYEQYF
CDR3nt: TGTGCCAGCAGCCAGAGGTACGAGCAGTACTTC

j_gene: TRBJ2-1
d_gene: TRBD2
v_gene: TRBV6-2/TRBV6-3
abundance: many
CDR3aa: CASSYVAGGLYNEQFF
CDR3nt: TGTGCCAGCAGTTATGTAGCGGGGGGCCTTTACAATGAGCAGTTCTTC

j_gene: TRBJ1-4
d_gene: .
v_gene: TRBV27
abundance: .
CDR3aa: CASSPWHSGKLFF
CDR3nt: TGTGCCAGCAGTCCTTGGCATAGCGGAAAACTGTTTTTT

j_gene: TRBJ2-1
d_gene: .
v_gene: TRBV12-3/TRBV12-4
abundance: .
CDR3aa: CASSFGTNNEQFF
CDR3nt: TGTGCCAGCAGTTTTGGCACAAACAATGAGCAGTTCTTC

j_gene: TRBJ1-2
d_gene: TRBD1
v_gene: TRBV2
abundance: .
CDR3aa: CASRRDRSYGYTF
CDR3nt: TGTGCCAGCAGAAGGGACAGGTCCTATGGCTACACCTTC

j_gene: TRBJ1-2
d_gene: .
v_gene: TRBV4-2
abundance: .
CDR3aa: CASSQDSAGRGYTF
CDR3nt: TGTGCCAGCAGCCAAGATTCCGCGGGCCGTGGCTACACCTTC

j_gene: TRBJ1-6
d_gene: .
v_gene: TRBV27
abundance: few
CDR3aa: CASSLEGAARNSPLHF
CDR3nt: TGTGCCAGCAGTTTAGAAGGGGCCGCGAGGAATTCACCCCTCCACTTT

j_gene: TRBJ1-6
d_gene: .
v_gene: TRBV7-2
abundance: many
CDR3aa: CASSLNPFLPLHF
CDR3nt: TGTGCCAGCAGCTTAAACCCTTTTTTGCCCCTCCACTTT

j_gene: TRBJ1-1
d_gene: .
v_gene: TRBV2
abundance: few
CDR3aa: CASNRVSGTEAFF
CDR3nt: TGTGCCAGCAACAGGGTTTCGGGGACTGAAGCTTTCTTT

j_gene: TRBJ2-6
d_gene: .
v_gene: TRBV27
abundance: .
CDR3aa: CASGHKGSSGANVLTF
CDR3nt: TGTGCCAGCGGCCATAAGGGCAGCTCTGGGGCCAACGTCCTGACTTTC

j_gene: TRBJ1-2
d_gene: .
v_gene: TRBV6-2/TRBV6-3
abundance: .
CDR3aa: CASSRIAGTENYGYTF
CDR3nt: TGTGCCAGCAGTCGAATAGCCGGGACGGAAAATTATGGCTACACCTTC

j_gene: TRBJ2-2
d_gene: TRBD1
v_gene: TRBV4-1
abundance: .
CDR3aa: CASSDRGVPGELFF
CDR3nt: TGCGCCAGCAGCGACAGGGGGGTCCCCGGGGAGCTGTTTTTT

j_gene: TRBJ2-5
d_gene: TRBD2
v_gene: TRBV7-8
abundance: few
CDR3aa: CASSSGPAGEETQYF
CDR3nt: TGTGCCAGCAGTTCTGGCCCAGCGGGGGAAGAGACCCAGTACTTC

j_gene: TRBJ1-2
d_gene: .
v_gene: TRBV7-9
abundance: .
CDR3aa: CASSLADRFDGYTF
CDR3nt: TGTGCCAGCAGCTTAGCTGACAGGTTCGATGGCTACACCTTC

j_gene: TRBJ2-5
d_gene: .
v_gene: TRBV11-2
abundance: .
CDR3aa: CASSPPGPETQYF
CDR3nt: TGTGCCAGCAGCCCGCCTGGGCCAGAGACCCAGTACTTC

j_gene: TRBJ2-1
d_gene: .
v_gene: TRBV12-3/TRBV12-4
abundance: .
CDR3aa: CASRSLSWNEQFF
CDR3nt: TGTGCCAGCAGGTCCCTAAGTTGGAATGAGCAGTTCTTC

j_gene: TRBJ1-2
d_gene: .
v_gene: TRBV14
abundance: .
CDR3aa: CASSPLGTDHYGYTF
CDR3nt: TGTGCCAGCAGCCCCCTTGGGACGGATCACTATGGCTACACCTTC

j_gene: TRBJ1-1
d_gene: TRBD1
v_gene: TRBV5-1
abundance: many
CDR3aa: CASSLLGQGSRNTEAFF
CDR3nt: TGCGCCAGCAGCTTGTTGGGACAGGGGAGCAGGAACACTGAAGCTTTCTTT

j_gene: TRBJ2-5
d_gene: TRBD1
v_gene: TRBV20-1
abundance: .
CDR3aa: CSALGQGKAETQYF
CDR3nt: TGCAGTGCTTTGGGACAGGGGAAGGCAGAGACCCAGTACTTC

j_gene: TRBJ2-3
d_gene: TRBD1
v_gene: TRBV7-8
abundance: .
CDR3aa: CASSPPRTGGDTQYF
CDR3nt: TGTGCCAGCAGCCCCCCACGGACAGGGGGGGATACGCAGTATTTT

j_gene: TRBJ1-6
d_gene: .
v_gene: TRBV10-3
abundance: .
CDR3aa: CAISFGQNLNNSPLHF
CDR3nt: TGTGCCATCAGCTTCGGACAGAACCTAAATAATTCACCCCTCCACTTT

j_gene: TRBJ1-3
d_gene: TRBD1
v_gene: TRBV7-8
abundance: few
CDR3aa: CASSSRQGPGNTIYF
CDR3nt: TGTGCCAGCAGCTCCAGACAGGGGCCGGGAAACACCATATATTTT

j_gene: TRBJ1-6
d_gene: .
v_gene: TRBV7-2
abundance: .
CDR3aa: CASSLIRGNSPLHF
CDR3nt: TGTGCCAGCAGCTTAATACGGGGAAATTCACCCCTCCACTTT

j_gene: TRBJ1-5
d_gene: TRBD1
v_gene: TRBV6-4
abundance: few
CDR3aa: CASSDRGGDRGIFSNQPQHF
CDR3nt: TGTGCCAGCAGTGATCGAGGTGGAGACAGGGGGATTTTTAGCAATCAGCCCCAGCATTTT

j_gene: TRBJ1-6
d_gene: .
v_gene: TRBV9
abundance: .
CDR3aa: CASSVARRGTNSPLHF
CDR3nt: TGTGCCAGCAGCGTAGCTAGGCGGGGGACGAATTCACCCCTCCACTTT

j_gene: TRBJ1-4
d_gene: .
v_gene: TRBV3-1
abundance: .
CDR3aa: CASSQNSDSFEKLFF
CDR3nt: TGTGCCAGCAGCCAGAACTCGGACAGTTTTGAAAAACTGTTTTTT

j_gene: TRBJ1-1
d_gene: .
v_gene: TRBV24-1
abundance: few
CDR3aa: CATSDLRGPTQGAFF
CDR3nt: TGTGCCACCAGTGATTTGCGGGGACCCACCCAAGGAGCTTTCTTT

j_gene: TRBJ2-5
d_gene: .
v_gene: TRBV27
abundance: .
CDR3aa: CASSLQGRAETQYF
CDR3nt: TGTGCCAGCAGTCTGCAGGGAAGGGCGGAGACCCAGTACTTC

j_gene: TRBJ2-3
d_gene: .
v_gene: TRBV5-5
abundance: .
CDR3aa: CASSSGPDTDTQYF
CDR3nt: TGTGCCAGCAGCTCAGGACCAGACACAGATACGCAGTATTTT

j_gene: TRBJ1-6
d_gene: TRBD1
v_gene: TRBV25-1
abundance: .
CDR3aa: CASSSGTGPYSPLHF
CDR3nt: TGTGCCAGCAGTTCCGGGACAGGGCCCTATTCACCCCTCCACTTT

j_gene: TRBJ1-1
d_gene: .
v_gene: TRBV12-3/TRBV12-4
abundance: .
CDR3aa: CASSFGVHRVIEAFF
CDR3nt: TGTGCCAGCAGTTTTGGGGTTCATAGGGTTATTGAAGCTTTCTTT

j_gene: TRBJ1-5
d_gene: .
v_gene: TRBV30
abundance: .
CDR3aa: CAWSVARGPYSNQPQHF
CDR3nt: TGTGCCTGGAGTGTGGCCAGGGGCCCCTATAGCAATCAGCCCCAGCATTTT

j_gene: TRBJ1-2
d_gene: .
v_gene: TRBV2
abundance: few
CDR3aa: CATSFRTALSGYTF
CDR3nt: TGTGCCACCAGTTTCAGGACAGCGCTCAGTGGCTACACCTTC

j_gene: TRBJ2-1
d_gene: .
v_gene: TRBV29-1
abundance: .
CDR3aa: CSVNREPAYNEQFF
CDR3nt: TGCAGCGTCAACAGGGAGCCGGCCTACAATGAGCAGTTCTTC

j_gene: TRBJ1-1
d_gene: TRBD1
v_gene: TRBV6-6
abundance: few
CDR3aa: CASTKGGGQGRLNTEAFF
CDR3nt: TGTGCCAGCACTAAAGGTGGGGGACAGGGAAGGTTGAACACTGAAGCTTTCTTT

j_gene: TRBJ2-5
d_gene: TRBD2
v_gene: TRBV3-1
abundance: .
CDR3aa: CASSQEQLAGETQYF
CDR3nt: TGTGCCAGCAGCCAAGAGCAACTAGCGGGGGAGACCCAGTACTTC

j_gene: TRBJ1-2
d_gene: TRBD1
v_gene: TRBV7-9
abundance: .
CDR3aa: CASSSQGANGYTF
CDR3nt: TGTGCCAGCAGTTCTCAGGGGGCAAATGGCTACACCTTC

j_gene: TRBJ1-5
d_gene: TRBD1
v_gene: TRBV10-3
abundance: .
CDR3aa: CAISETTGSNQPQHF
CDR3nt: TGTGCCATCAGTGAGACGACAGGGTCCAATCAGCCCCAGCATTTT